What follows describes a single T cell receptor (beta chain). The data were taken from a study of OX40 agonist ivuxolimab in advanced cancers. Study context: People in dose escalation had one of these cancers: hepatocellular carcinoma, melanoma, renal cell or head and neck cancer. The mean age was 60 years, ranging from about 20 to 90, with under 90% of participants male.

Assay: immunoSEQ multiplex PCR; the TCRdb copy retains only in-frame clones and omits some. The sample holds more than 40,000 clones; 88% are singletons and the top ten take 45% to 70%. Germline V gives CDR1 LNHNV, CDR2 YYDKDF (reference sequence). The CDR3 covers 16 residues. The V end lost 0 bases, the J end lost 0 bases, and 6 bases lay between the germline ends. The clonotype comes from an adult with an advanced solid tumor such as melanoma, head and neck, liver or kidney cancer. V gene TRBV15 combines with J gene TRBJ2-6; D is unresolved. This sample comprised CD4+ or CD8+ T cells sorted from blood, obtained in a trial of the OX40 agonist ivuxolimab. CDR3 amino acids: CATSREHGSGANVLTF. The CDR3 bases are TGTGCCACCAGCAGAGAGCACGGCTCTGGGGCCAACGTCCTGACTTTC. The full variable domain, completed using reference TRBV15 and TRBJ2-6, is DAMVIQNPRYQVTQFGKPVTLSCSQTLNHNVMYWYQQKSSQAPKLLFHYYDKDFNNEADTPDNFQSRRPNTSFCFLDIRSPGLGDTAMYLCATSREHGSGANVLTFGAGSRLTVL.